Sequencing of this T cell receptor (beta chain) was carried out in a study of PD-1 blockade in classical Hodgkin lymphoma (TCRdb year 2020). For context, the study as a whole: The study used CyTOF and TCR beta sequencing to define a peripheral blood immune signature of response to PD-1 blockade in classical Hodgkin lymphoma. On the study overall, not on this receptor specifically: Newly diagnosed patients were reported to have lower baseline TCR diversity than healthy donors, and relapsed/refractory patients were reported to have lower baseline TCR diversity still. The study was limited to a single clinical trial cohort, and causes of repertoire differences, possibly disease activity or prior therapy, remained undefined.

As for this clone: The clone's antigen remains unknown. The record has no base qualities; no much larger clone is one base away.

What the time point label conveys for this sample: newly diagnosed, previously untreated cHL patient sample. A Miltenyi CD8+ T cell isolation kit was used for magnetic negative selection to purify CD8+ T cells from thawed PBMCs. As a comparison group for the relapsed/refractory trial patients, PBMCs from patients with newly diagnosed, previously untreated classical Hodgkin lymphoma were sequenced. Peripheral blood was collected in 8 mL Vacutainer Cell Preparation Tubes, from which PBMCs were isolated by centrifugation and then cryopreserved. Purified CD4+ and CD8+ fractions were generated only in cases for which an additional PBMC sample was available. On LS columns in a quadroMACS separator, the magnetically labelled cells were depleted, and the flow-through was collected as the purified fraction. The CDR3 spans 15 residues, from the cysteine through the phenylalanine. The retained sequence is limited to the CDR3, 45 bases, with the frame set at the first base. From a lookup of the germline V gene, CDR1 and CDR2 are SGDLS and YYNGEE. A distance of 10 bases separates the germline ends of V and J, which lose 0 bases and 0 bases respectively.

The Qiagen DNeasy kit was used to extract genomic DNA both from unsorted PBMCs and from the negatively selected CD4+ and CD8+ fractions. TCR beta CDR3 regions were subjected to amplification by immunoSEQ multiplex PCR with primers that anneal to V and J segments. A synthetic immune receptor repertoire was used to minimize amplification bias, and remaining bias was computationally removed after sequencing. Per the original workflow: Custom Python scripts were used to quantify repertoire diversity as the Shannon entropy index. Unsorted, CD4+ and CD8+ repertoires were analyzed separately, except for combined analyses in which CD4+ and CD8+ sequences were merged in silico. TCRdb obtained this table from immuneACCESS and retained in-frame rearrangements with V and J assigned. These tables miss some clones; where compared with another copy, unresolved V genes account for less than half of the shortfall, and the remainder is unexplained. V, J and clone size reflect that table, while D and trimming were determined from the DNA. This sample gives 9,000 to 10,000 clones in total; approximately 90% of them show up just once. 15% of the sample goes to the ten largest clones.

The sample taken for sequencing was CD8+ T cells from blood. The TCR was taken from a human donor with classical Hodgkin lymphoma. The V and J genes are TRBV9 and TRBJ2-7; a confident D gene designation cannot be given. In nucleotide form, the sequence is TGTGCCAGCAGCGTAGGACACCTTGGCTCCTACGAGCAGTACTTC. It is translated as CASSVGHLGSYEQYF.